The 21 T cell receptor beta chains below all came from one sample that was sequenced in a study of blood T cell repertoires in COVID-19. TCRdb's copy holds only in-frame clones and misses some; the assay was immunoSEQ multiplex PCR. The data show some 280,000 clones, about 82% seen once. The sequencing input was peripheral blood. These receptors came from a woman between 45 and 60 years old with active or convalescent COVID-19.

This chain uses TRBV5-6 with TRBJ1-2; 9 bases map to TRBD1. V lost 4 bases to trimming and J lost 7 bases; unmatched junction nucleotides: 11. The CDR3 extends over 15 amino acids. Germline-derived CDR1 and CDR2 are SGHDT and YYEEEE. In DNA, the CDR3 is TGTGCCAGCAGCCGAAGGGACAGGGTATCCTCTGGCTACACCTTC. As protein: CASSRRDRVSSGYTF.

V gene TRBV19 combines with J gene TRBJ1-4; D is perhaps TRBD1 (5 bases). The CDR3 is 14 amino acids. Germline CDR1 and CDR2: LNHDA and SQIVND (reference sequence). V was pared by 4 bases and J by 7 bases, with 13 bases between. The CDR3 nucleotides read TGTGCCAGTAGTAGAAATGGACACGGTGAAAAACTGTTTTTT. Protein product: CASSRNGHGEKLFF.

The rearrangement links TRBV30 to TRBJ1-1; D is unresolved. The CDR3 runs 15 residues. The ends were cut back, 2 bases at V and 0 bases at J, with 13 bases in the middle. CDR1 is GTSNPN, CDR2 SVGIG, per germline (reference sequence). The CDR3 spells CAWSSVVLMNTEAFF. The CDR3 bases are TGTGCCTGGAGTTCTGTCGTCTTAATGAACACTGAAGCTTTCTTT.

The count of this clone is one. The genes are TRBV9 and TRBJ2-2; TRBD2 matches 9 bases. There are 16 residues in the CDR3. CDR1 and CDR2 from the germline V gene are SGDLS and YYNGEE. Trimming removed 0 bases from V and 6 bases from J; junction bases left unmatched: 6. DNA for the CDR3: TGTGCCAGCAGCGTAGAAATTAGCGGGAGTTCCGGGGAGCTGTTTTTT. Encoded protein: CASSVEISGSSGELFF.

V usage is TRBV7-9 and J usage is TRBJ1-3; 9 nucleotides line up with TRBD1. The CDR3 length is 16 residues. The germline V gene has CDR1 SEHNR and CDR2 FQNEAQ (reference sequence). V lost 3 bases, J lost 4 bases, and 7 bases stayed unmatched. Here the CDR3 DNA reads TGTGCCAGCAGCTTGTTGGGGACAGGGCGCGGAAACACCATATATTTT. Translation gives CASSLLGTGRGNTIYF.

This chain joins TRBV7-9 and TRBJ1-2; 8 bases are a match to TRBD1. This CDR3 is 14 amino acids long. Germline trimming cut 5 bases from V and 8 bases from J; bases unmatched to any gene: 10. Germline V gene sequence: CDR1 SEHNR, CDR2 FQNEAQ (reference sequence). The CDR3, as DNA: TGTGCCAGCAGCCTCCGGGACAGGATTGGGGGCTACACCTTC. Its translation: CASSLRDRIGGYTF. The variable domain in full, with the rest retrieved from reference TRBV7-9 and TRBJ1-2, is DTGVSQNPRHKITKRGQNVTFRCDPISEHNRLYWYRQTLGQGPEFLTYFQNEAQLEKSRLLSDRFSAERPKGSFSTLEIQRTEQGDSAMYLCASSLRDRIGGYTFGSGTRLTVV.

The chain uses TRBV5-1 and TRBJ2-2; 11 positions agree with TRBD2. Per germline, CDR1 SGHRS and CDR2 YFSETQ. This CDR3 region has 17 residues. V was clipped by 0 bases and J by 2 bases; unmatched bases: 3. CDR3 sequence: CASSLGGLAVNTGELFF. The CDR3 DNA sequence: TGCGCCAGCAGCTTGGGGGGACTAGCGGTTAACACCGGGGAGCTGTTTTTT.

This clone has more than one count but fewer than ten. This chain joins TRBV30 and TRBJ2-7, with a tentative D call TRBD1 (5 bases). Trimming shortened V by 1 base and J by 6 bases, and 16 bases separated the two germline ends. The CDR3 has 14 amino acids. The germline gives CDR1 GTSNPN, CDR2 SVGIG (reference sequence). CDR3 in amino acids: CAWSGAGWASEQYF. The CDR3, as DNA: TGTGCCTGGAGTGGAGCAGGGTGGGCATCCGAGCAGTACTTC.

The chain employs TRBV28 and TRBJ2-3, with D unclear. V shed 6 bases and J shed 4 bases, with 8 bases lying between them. The CDR3 loop spans 12 amino acids. The V gene's germline CDR1 is MDHEN and CDR2 SYDVKM. CDR3 nucleotide sequence: TGTGCCAGCAGAGGAGTTCCAGATACGCAGTATTTT. Residues: CASRGVPDTQYF. The variable domain in full, completed from reference TRBV28 and TRBJ2-3, reads DVKVTQSSRYLVKRTGEKVFLECVQDMDHENMFWYRQDPGLGLRLIYFSYDVKMKEKGDIPEGYSVSREKKERFSLILESASTNQTSMYLCASRGVPDTQYFGPGTRLTVL.

The V gene is TRBV6-5, the J gene TRBJ1-1; no reliable D call. The CDR3 contains 14 residues. V lost 0 bases to trimming and J lost 1 base, with 6 bases between them. Germline V gene sequence: CDR1 MNHEY, CDR2 SVGAGI. The CDR3 sequence is CASSYSSENTEAFF. The CDR3 DNA follows: TGTGCCAGCAGTTACTCGAGCGAGAACACTGAAGCTTTCTTT.

This rearrangement joins TRBV6-5 to TRBJ2-1, with TRBD2 identical over 9 bases. V lost 6 bases, J lost 9 bases, and 9 bases stayed unmatched. Germline assignment: CDR1 MNHEY and CDR2 SVGAGI. This CDR3 has 14 amino acids. The CDR3 bases are TGTGCCAGCAGGTTAGCGGGAGCACCCGGTGAGCAGTTCTTC. As protein: CASRLAGAPGEQFF.

The rearrangement uses TRBV12-3 or TRBV12-4 and TRBJ1-2; 7 bases agree with TRBD1. Germline trimming cut 6 bases from V and 4 bases from J; bases unmatched to any gene: 5. This CDR3 region has 13 residues. CDR3: CASREQGTYGYTF. The CDR3 DNA reads as TGTGCCAGCAGAGAACAGGGGACCTATGGCTACACCTTC.

V usage is TRBV5-1 and J usage is TRBJ1-3, with TRBD1 identical over 7 bases. Germline CDR1 SGHRS, CDR2 YFSETQ. V was pared by 3 bases and J by 3 bases, with 6 bases of the junction left unmatched. The CDR3 sequence is 15 residues long. For the CDR3, the DNA is TGCGCCAGCAGCTCGACAGGGTCGGGTGGAAACACCATATATTTT. Residues: CASSSTGSGGNTIYF.

The gene calls are TRBV29-1 and TRBJ2-1; the D gene is possibly TRBD1 (6 bases). V was shortened by 5 bases and J by 9 bases, with 14 bases between the two germline ends. CDR3 length equals 12 residues. Germline V gives CDR1 SQVTM, CDR2 ANQGSEA. Here the CDR3 reads CSVRGGQFEQFF. In DNA, the CDR3 is TGCAGCGTTAGAGGCGGACAGTTTGAGCAGTTCTTC.

The chain combines TRBV19 with TRBJ2-7; 8 bases are a match to TRBD2. V lost 4 bases to trimming and J lost 3 bases; unmatched junction nucleotides: 14. The CDR3 has 17 residues. Germline CDR1 reads LNHDA; CDR2 reads SQIVND (reference sequence). The CDR3 nucleotides are TGTGCCAGTAGTACTTTTGGGGGAAGCGGGAGTAACTACGAGCAGTACTTC. Protein product: CASSTFGGSGSNYEQYF.

The rearrangement joins TRBV3-1 (or the pseudogene TRBV3-2) to TRBJ2-5; TRBD1 aligns across 7 bases. The CDR3 covers 13 residues. Losses at the gene ends were 3 bases for V and 2 bases for J; bases not matched to a gene: 0. Germline V gives CDR1 LGHDT, CDR2 YNNKEL (reference sequence). The CDR3: CASSHRGQETQYF. CDR3 nucleotide sequence: TGTGCCAGCAGCCACAGGGGGCAAGAGACCCAGTACTTC.

This sequence joins TRBV18 and TRBJ2-1; TRBD1 might be the D (6 bases). Trimming removed 10 bases from V and 0 bases from J, with 16 bases in between. Germline V gene lookup returns CDR1 KGHSH and CDR2 LQKENI. There are 15 residues in the CDR3. The CDR3 nucleotides read TGTGCCACCCAGTGGGGGCAGAGCTCCTACAATGAGCAGTTCTTC. This sequence encodes CATQWGQSSYNEQFF.

This clone was picked up one time. The rearrangement links TRBV24-1 to TRBJ2-2; TRBD2 matches 11 bases. This CDR3 is 18 amino acids long. Germline loops: CDR1 KGHDR, CDR2 SFDVKD. V lost 5 bases, J lost 0 bases, and 7 bases stayed unmatched. CDR3 region: CATSGPGLAESNTGELFF. The DNA for the CDR3 is TGTGCCACCAGTGGCCCGGGACTAGCGGAGTCGAACACCGGGGAGCTGTTTTTT.

V usage is TRBV4-1 and J usage is TRBJ1-6; 10 bases line up with TRBD1. The V segment lost 6 bases and the J segment 7 bases; nucleotides outside the gene matches: 6. CDR1 is MGHRA and CDR2 is YSYEKL in the germline V gene. The CDR3 has 15 amino acids. The CDR3 is CASRQPGQGNSPLHF. In DNA form, the CDR3 reads TGCGCCAGCAGGCAGCCGGGACAGGGGAATTCACCCCTCCACTTT.

The chain joins TRBV7-9 to TRBJ1-6; possibly TRBD1 for D (5 bases). Trimming left V 8 bases short and J 6 bases short, with 11 bases between. This CDR3 is built from 13 residues. From germline, CDR1 is SEHNR and CDR2 FQNEAQ (reference sequence). The CDR3 spells CASGIGGNSPLHF. Here the CDR3 DNA reads TGTGCCAGCGGGATCGGGGGTAATTCACCCCTCCACTTT.

The chain uses TRBV7-2 and TRBJ2-1; D remains unclear. The germline CDR1 and CDR2 sequences are SGHTA and FQGNSA. The CDR3 covers 16 residues. V lost 2 bases to trimming and J lost 6 bases, with 17 bases between them. CDR3 nucleotide sequence: TGTGCCAGCAGCTTATACTATCGTGAGACTTTCAATGAGCAGTTCTTC. Encoded protein: CASSLYYRETFNEQFF.